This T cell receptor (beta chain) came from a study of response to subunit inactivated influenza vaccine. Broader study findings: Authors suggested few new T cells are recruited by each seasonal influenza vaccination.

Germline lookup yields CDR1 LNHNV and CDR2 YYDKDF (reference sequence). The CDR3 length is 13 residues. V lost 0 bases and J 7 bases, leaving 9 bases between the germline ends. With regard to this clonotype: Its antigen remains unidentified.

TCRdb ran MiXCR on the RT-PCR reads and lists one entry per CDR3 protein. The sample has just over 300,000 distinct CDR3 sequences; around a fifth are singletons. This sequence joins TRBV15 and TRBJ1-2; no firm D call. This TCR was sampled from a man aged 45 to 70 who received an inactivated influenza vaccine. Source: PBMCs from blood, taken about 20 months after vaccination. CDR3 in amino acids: CATSRDQGLGYTF. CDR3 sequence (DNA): TGTGCCACCAGCAGAGATCAAGGGCTTGGCTACACCTTC. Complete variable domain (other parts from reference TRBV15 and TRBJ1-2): DAMVIQNPRYQVTQFGKPVTLSCSQTLNHNVMYWYQQKSSQAPKLLFHYYDKDFNNEADTPDNFQSRRPNTSFCFLDIRSPGLGDTAMYLCATSRDQGLGYTFGSGTRLTVV.